This T cell receptor beta chain was recovered during a study of blood T cell repertoires in COVID-19 (dated by TCRdb to the early 2020s). With regard to the full study: The collaborator samples originated in the United States, Italy and Spain and spanned the acute and convalescent phases of COVID-19. The prospective study material was composed of cDNA or gDNA derived from T cells, B-cell-depleted T cells, or PBMCs. Subjects who had been exposed to COVID-19, were actively infected with it, or had recovered from it provided the deeply sampled blood TCRbeta repertoires that made up the dataset. A freely available public database, intended as a resource for researchers studying the immune response to SARS-CoV-2, is where the repertoires were released. Samples were obtained from the ongoing ImmuneRACE study (first 160 participants) and from 1,200 or so subjects provided by 6 global collaborators. Where HLA class I and class II types were available, the types were taken from metadata supplied by the sample provider, not from assay-based typing. A de-identified subject ID, COVID-19 status, age in years and sex were almost always included in the sample metadata.

The collaborating institutions used their own protocols to collect whole blood in K2EDTA tubes. For TCRbeta analysis, collaborators shipped samples in one of three forms: frozen whole blood, isolated PBMCs, or DNA extracted from either of those sample types. TCRbeta CDR3 regions were amplified from genomic DNA using the immunoSEQ Assay, a bias-controlled multiplex PCR. The paper's processing steps were these. Within the assay, amplification of reference gene primers was used to estimate how many nucleated cells each sample contained. Sequence reads were collapsed and filtered to measure the absolute abundance of every unique TCRbeta CDR3 rearrangement. Productive Simpson clonality was computed per sample as the square root of Simpson's diversity index over productive rearrangements. Drawn from immuneACCESS, this table holds only the in-frame rearrangements with V and J called that TCRdb kept. Clones are partly lost; checked studies trace under half to an unresolved V gene and leave the rest unexplained. V and J calls and clone size are given by that table; D and trimming were obtained from the DNA. The sample table lists 110,000 to 150,000 clones, roughly 85% of them with a count of one. The top ten clones comprise roughly 2.9% of the sample.

The paper's findings and limits, for the study overall: How much clinical and demographic metadata was included differed by source and by participant, and the metadata was provided uncurated.

Comment on this clone: The specificity of this receptor is unknown. It has no much larger one-base neighbor in the sample; base qualities were not kept.

CDR1 and CDR2 are read off the germline V gene as SGHTA and FQGNSA. From cysteine to phenylalanine, the CDR3 is 17 amino acids long. The kept DNA is CDR3 alone, 51 bases in frame from the first base. V is trimmed back by 5 bases and J by 7 bases, and the junction contains 14 bases that no gene match accounts for. Sequencing was done on a sample of peripheral blood. This TCR came from a man aged 45 to 65 with acute or convalescent COVID-19. The chain is encoded by TRBV7-2 joined to TRBJ2-7; a stretch of 13 junction bases matches TRBD2. CDR3 region: CASSPSRTSGGVGEQYF. Here is the DNA: TGTGCCAGCAGCCCTTCCCGAACTAGCGGGGGGGTGGGGGAGCAGTACTTC.